These 25 T cell receptor beta chains were all obtained from the same sample, sequenced in a study of cytotoxic CD8 clonotypes in ibrutinib-treated CLL. Some clones are missing from TCRdb's copy, which holds only in-frame ones; the method was immunoSEQ multiplex PCR. This sample yields some 150,000 clones, of which roughly 80% are seen a single time; around 30% belongs to the top ten. The specimen comprised PBMCs, sampled after 12 months of ibrutinib treatment. These receptors all come from a human donor with chronic lymphocytic leukemia.

In DNA form, the CDR3 reads TGTGCCAGCAGTTTAGAGTACATCGGCGGGAGTGGAATCGATGAGCAGTTCTTC. This gives the protein CASSLEYIGGSGIDEQFF. The chain links TRBV28 to TRBJ2-1, with 7 bases lining up with TRBD2. The V gene end was trimmed by 2 bases and the J gene end by 8 bases; junction bases not matched to a gene: 18. The CDR3 sequence is 18 residues long. Germline V lookup: CDR1 MDHEN, CDR2 SYDVKM.

V and J are TRBV15 and TRBJ2-7; 8 nucleotides line up with TRBD1. V shed 3 bases, J shed 4 bases, and the junction held 2 bases outside the gene matches. This CDR3 region has 13 residues. Germline CDR1 is LNHNV and CDR2 is YYDKDF (reference sequence). In DNA, the CDR3 is TGTGCCACCAGCAGGTACAGGGGGTACGAGCAGTACTTC. Its protein product is CATSRYRGYEQYF. Drawing the rest from reference TRBV15 and TRBJ2-7, the complete variable domain is DAMVIQNPRYQVTQFGKPVTLSCSQTLNHNVMYWYQQKSSQAPKLLFHYYDKDFNNEADTPDNFQSRRPNTSFCFLDIRSPGLGDTAMYLCATSRYRGYEQYFGPGTRLTVT.

Of note for this clone: Other nucleotide sequences from this sample produce the same CDR3. V is TRBV7-9 and J is TRBJ1-2; weak D call: TRBD1 (6 bases). Germline lookup yields CDR1 SEHNR and CDR2 FQNEAQ (reference sequence). The CDR3 spans 15 residues. V was clipped by 1 base and J by 4 bases, with 13 bases between them. The DNA of the CDR3 is TGTGCCAGCAGCTTAGGAGTATCGGGGGCCTATGGCTACACCTTC. Translation gives CASSLGVSGAYGYTF. Combining the CDR3 with reference TRBV7-9 and TRBJ1-2 gives the whole variable domain DTGVSQNPRHKITKRGQNVTFRCDPISEHNRLYWYRQTLGQGPEFLTYFQNEAQLEKSRLLSDRFSAERPKGSFSTLEIQRTEQGDSAMYLCASSLGVSGAYGYTFGSGTRLTVV.

This chain connects TRBV7-2 to TRBJ2-7; D is possibly TRBD1 or TRBD2 (5 bases each). The CDR3 runs 14 residues. The germline V and J ends were trimmed by 5 bases and 0 bases, with 11 bases remaining between them. Germline V lookup: CDR1 SGHTA, CDR2 FQGNSA. Written as DNA, the CDR3 is TGTGCCAGCAGCCGGGACCGCGACTCCTACGAGCAGTACTTC. Translated, it gives CASSRDRDSYEQYF. Full variable domain (missing parts from reference TRBV7-2 and TRBJ2-7): GAGVSQSPSNKVTEKGKDVELRCDPISGHTALYWYRQSLGQGLEFLIYFQGNSAPDKSGLPSDRFSAERTGGSVSTLTIQRTQQEDSAVYLCASSRDRDSYEQYFGPGTRLTVT.

This clone appeared many times. J is TRBJ2-7 and V is TRBV28; D is ambiguous. This CDR3 is 13 amino acids long. Germline CDR1 MDHEN, CDR2 SYDVKM. Trimming removed 4 bases from V and 4 bases from J, with 11 bases in between. CDR3 in amino acids: CASSSLGPYEQYF. CDR3 DNA: TGTGCCAGCAGTTCCCTGGGCCCGTACGAGCAGTACTTC.

The chain carries TRBV4-2 and TRBJ2-3; possible D gene TRBD1, 7 bases. The CDR3 runs 16 residues. CDR1 is LGHNA, CDR2 YNFKEQ, per germline. Between the trimmed V and J ends, which lost 1 base and 4 bases, there was a span of 15 bases. The CDR3 here is CASSQVITGEADTQYF. CDR3 bases: TGTGCCAGCAGCCAAGTAATAACAGGGGAGGCAGATACGCAGTATTTT.

CDR3 bases: TGTGCCAGCAGCTTAGAGGCAGGGCAGACCCAGTACTTC. It is translated as CASSLEAGQTQYF. The chain joins TRBV11-3 to TRBJ2-5; D possibly corresponds to TRBD1 (5 bases). There are 13 residues in the CDR3. V was shortened by 0 bases and J by 6 bases, with 8 bases between the two germline ends. Germline V gene data show CDR1 as SGHNT and CDR2 as YENEEA. Looking up the rest from reference TRBV11-3 and TRBJ2-5 gives the full variable domain: EAGVVQSPRYKIIEKKQPVAFWCNPISGHNTLYWYLQNLGQGPELLIRYENEEAVDDSQLPKDRFSAERLKGVDSTLKIQPAELGDSAVYLCASSLEAGQTQYFGPGTRLLVL.

This clone appeared many times. The chain couples TRBV5-1 to TRBJ2-5, with D perhaps TRBD1 (5 bases). Germline CDR1 SGHRS, CDR2 YFSETQ. The germline V and J ends were trimmed by 0 bases and 7 bases, with 13 bases remaining between them. The CDR3 is made up of 14 amino acids. CDR3 sequence reads: CASSLDPGLGTQYF. CDR3 DNA: TGCGCCAGCAGCTTGGACCCAGGGCTCGGGACCCAGTACTTC.

This clone was recorded once. V gene TRBV30 combines with J gene TRBJ2-5, with 11 bases fitting TRBD2. V was pared by 4 bases and J by 5 bases, with 9 bases of the junction left unmatched. The CDR3 contains 15 residues. Germline loops: CDR1 GTSNPN, CDR2 SVGIG (reference sequence). CDR3 region: CAWTASGGPGETQYF. The DNA for the CDR3 is TGTGCCTGGACGGCTAGCGGGGGGCCGGGGGAGACCCAGTACTTC.

In this sample, this clone turned up a few times. The CDR3 loop is CAWTRDLWGYTF. CDR3 nucleotides: TGTGCCTGGACCCGGGACCTGTGGGGCTACACCTTC. The V call is TRBV30, the J call TRBJ1-2; possibly TRBD1 for D (5 bases). Trimming removed 4 bases from V and 8 bases from J, with 14 bases in between. Germline V gene lookup returns CDR1 GTSNPN and CDR2 SVGIG (reference sequence). CDR3 length: 12 amino acids.

The rearrangement uses TRBV5-1 and TRBJ1-2; TRBD1 might be the D (5 bases). The germline V gene encodes CDR1 SGHRS and CDR2 YFSETQ. The CDR3 runs 17 residues. Trimming shortened V by 0 bases and J by 4 bases, and 19 bases separated the two germline ends. The CDR3 DNA is TGCGCCAGCAGCTTGGACGACAGCCGCCCCAATTTCTATGGCTACACCTTC. This encodes CASSLDDSRPNFYGYTF.

The chain carries TRBV18 and TRBJ2-7; D remains ambiguous. Looked up from germline, CDR1 is KGHSH and CDR2 is LQKENI. V lost 3 bases, J lost 1 base, and 7 bases lay in between. This CDR3 is 13 amino acids long. CDR3 sequence reads: CASSPAPSYEQYF. The CDR3 coding sequence is TGTGCCAGCTCACCGGCGCCTTCCTACGAGCAGTACTTC.

This chain connects TRBV6-1 to TRBJ2-5, with TRBD2 as a possible D gene (6 bases). The CDR3 extends over 14 amino acids. Trimming left V 6 bases short and J 0 bases short, with 11 bases between. Germline V gene data show CDR1 as MNHNS and CDR2 as SASEGT. The CDR3 sequence: CASSPGTDQETQYF. The DNA for the CDR3 is TGTGCCAGCAGCCCCGGGACTGACCAAGAGACCCAGTACTTC.

The gene calls are TRBV2 and TRBJ1-6; D not resolved. The CDR3 loop spans 15 amino acids. Germline V gene sequence: CDR1 SNHLY, CDR2 FYNNEI. Trimming took off 2 bases at V and 2 bases at J, with 7 bases between the two ends. The CDR3 loop is CASSEREPYNSPLHF. In nucleotides, the CDR3 is TGTGCCAGCAGTGAAAGGGAGCCCTATAATTCACCCCTCCACTTT.

V is TRBV18 and J is TRBJ1-4, with D possibly TRBD1 on 6 matching bases. Deletions cut 8 bases from V and 4 bases from J, with 17 bases between. CDR3 length: 15 residues. The germline gives CDR1 KGHSH, CDR2 LQKENI. The CDR3 reads CASTKETGDNEKLFF. The CDR3 DNA follows: TGTGCCAGCACGAAGGAGACAGGAGATAATGAAAAACTGTTTTTT.

This clone was recorded once. This chain connects TRBV4-3 to TRBJ2-3; 12 nucleotides agree with TRBD2. The CDR3 covers 19 residues. Germline V gene lookup returns CDR1 LGHNA and CDR2 YSLEER. J gave up 6 bases and V 0 bases, and 13 bases lay outside the gene matches. The CDR3 loop reads CASSQEFQTSGRRTDTQYF. The CDR3, as DNA: TGCGCCAGCAGCCAAGAATTCCAGACTAGCGGGAGAAGAACGGATACGCAGTATTTT.

The CDR3 DNA is TGCGCCAGCAGCTCGACAGTGGGGCCGGGACAAGAGACCCAGTACTTC. It is translated as CASSSTVGPGQETQYF. The chain has TRBV5-1 and TRBJ2-5; possibly TRBD1 or TRBD2 for D (5 bases each). This CDR3 has 16 amino acids. The ends were cut back, 3 bases at V and 2 bases at J, with 17 bases in the middle. CDR1 is SGHRS and CDR2 is YFSETQ in the germline V gene.

The V call is TRBV18, the J call TRBJ1-1; D remains unclear. Trimming cost V 5 bases and J 1 base, with 5 bases left between them. CDR1 KGHSH and CDR2 LQKENI come from the germline V gene. CDR3 size: 12 residues. The CDR3 DNA reads TGTGCCAGCTCAGGGCCGAACACTGAAGCTTTCTTT. It specifies CASSGPNTEAFF.

The chain uses TRBV10-3 and TRBJ1-2; D remains ambiguous. The CDR3 runs to 14 residues. Germline values: CDR1 ENHRY, CDR2 SYGVKD. V was trimmed by 3 bases and J by 0 bases, leaving 8 bases between them. CDR3 sequence: CAISDHGSNYGYTF. DNA for the CDR3: TGTGCCATCAGTGATCACGGATCTAACTATGGCTACACCTTC.

The chain combines TRBV19 with TRBJ1-1; maybe TRBD1 (6 bases). CDR3 length: 14 residues. Per germline, CDR1 LNHDA and CDR2 SQIVND (reference sequence). Trimming left V 9 bases short and J 7 bases short, with 21 bases between. CDR3 amino acids: CASDRGGGAFEAFF. Here the CDR3 DNA reads TGTGCCAGCGATAGGGGGGGAGGGGCTTTTGAAGCTTTCTTT.

The J gene is TRBJ2-3, the V gene TRBV14; D not certain. In germline, CDR1 is SGHDN, CDR2 FVKESK. This CDR3 has 17 amino acids. Trimming stripped 4 bases from V and 6 bases from J, with 23 bases between. The chain's CDR3 is CASSPTAHGIILDTQYF. The DNA for the CDR3 is TGTGCCAGCAGCCCGACCGCCCACGGTATAATATTGGATACGCAGTATTTT.

This rearrangement joins TRBV4-3 to TRBJ1-5, with D possibly being TRBD1 (5 bases). Germline V gives CDR1 LGHNA, CDR2 YSLEER. CDR3 length: 13 amino acids. V lost 2 bases and J lost 4, with 6 bases in between. CDR3 sequence: CASSQNRNQPQHF. The CDR3 DNA follows: TGCGCCAGCAGCCAAAACAGGAATCAGCCCCAGCATTTT.

This clone came up many times. At one end, the junction sequence differs from germline, possibly due to a read error. The CDR3 reads CASSAIGAGVHF. CDR3 nucleotides: TGTGCCAGCAGCGCTATTGGAGCGGGCGTCCACTTC. The chain links TRBV7-9 to TRBJ2-5, with D perhaps matching TRBD2 (6 bases). Germline V gene sequence: CDR1 SEHNR, CDR2 FQNEAQ (reference sequence). This CDR3 contains 12 residues. Based on the CDR3 plus reference TRBV7-9 and TRBJ2-5, the full variable domain is DTGVSQNPRHKITKRGQNVTFRCDPISEHNRLYWYRQTLGQGPEFLTYFQNEAQLEKSRLLSDRFSAERPKGSFSTLEIQRTEQGDSAMYLCASSAIGAGVHFGPGTRLLVL.

This rearrangement joins TRBV19 to TRBJ1-3; 7 bases are a match to TRBD1. The CDR3 runs to 15 residues. Germline-derived CDR1 and CDR2 are LNHDA and SQIVND (reference sequence). Trimming at V came to 6 bases and at J to 0 bases, leaving 5 bases not matched to a gene. CDR3 protein: CASREGQRSGNTIYF. CDR3 nucleotides: TGTGCCAGTAGGGAGGGACAGCGCTCTGGAAACACCATATATTTT.

The J gene is TRBJ2-7, the V gene TRBV6-1, with 8 positions matching TRBD1. This CDR3 spans 14 amino acids. CDR1 MNHNS and CDR2 SASEGT come from the germline V gene. V was pared by 6 bases and J by 7 bases, with 11 bases of the junction left unmatched. CDR3 bases: TGTGCCAGCAGAGGGGACTCAGGGGGCCGGGAGCAGTACTTC. Translating it yields CASRGDSGGREQYF.